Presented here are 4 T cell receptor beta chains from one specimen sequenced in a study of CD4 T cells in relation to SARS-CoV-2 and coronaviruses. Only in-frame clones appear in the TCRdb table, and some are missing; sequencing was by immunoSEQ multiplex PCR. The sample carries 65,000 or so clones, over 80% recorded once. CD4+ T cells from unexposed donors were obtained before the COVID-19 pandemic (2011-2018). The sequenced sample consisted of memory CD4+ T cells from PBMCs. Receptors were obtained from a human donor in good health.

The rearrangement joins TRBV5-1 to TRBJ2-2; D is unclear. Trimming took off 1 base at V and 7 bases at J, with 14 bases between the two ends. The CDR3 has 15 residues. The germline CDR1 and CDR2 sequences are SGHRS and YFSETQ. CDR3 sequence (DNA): TGCGCCAGCAGCTTGCAGACACCCACGATCGGGGAGCTGTTTTTT. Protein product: CASSLQTPTIGELFF.

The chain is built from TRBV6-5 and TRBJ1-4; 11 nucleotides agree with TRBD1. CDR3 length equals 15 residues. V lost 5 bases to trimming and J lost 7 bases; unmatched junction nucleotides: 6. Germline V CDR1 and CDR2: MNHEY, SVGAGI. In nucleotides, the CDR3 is TGTGCCAGCAGTACGCGGGACAGGGGGAGTGAAAAACTGTTTTTT. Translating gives CASSTRDRGSEKLFF.

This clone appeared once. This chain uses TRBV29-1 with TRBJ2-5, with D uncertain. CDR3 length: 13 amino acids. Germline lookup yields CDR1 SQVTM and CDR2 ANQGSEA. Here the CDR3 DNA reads TGCAGTGGCTACCAGCTAATTAACGGGACCCAGTACTTC. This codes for CSGYQLINGTQYF.

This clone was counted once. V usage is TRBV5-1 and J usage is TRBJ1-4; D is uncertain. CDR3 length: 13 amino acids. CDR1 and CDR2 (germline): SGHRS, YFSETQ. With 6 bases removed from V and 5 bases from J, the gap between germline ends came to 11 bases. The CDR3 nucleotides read TGCGCCAGCAAACCGGGGTCCAATGAAAAACTGTTTTTT. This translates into CASKPGSNEKLFF.